A selection of T cell receptor beta chains follows, all from one sample in a study of T cell responses to AZD1222 COVID-19 vaccine. The assay was immunoSEQ multiplex PCR, and TCRdb's table has in-frame clones only and misses some. This sample carries about 94,000 clones, 85% of them seen once, and the ten largest clones take 4.5%. The source material was peripheral blood, sampled 28 days after the second AZD1222 dose. The receptors originated from an adult who received the AZD1222 COVID-19 vaccine. Both conserved end residues are part of each CDR3. D genes are given only for firm matches. Expanded clones are given a class, and other clones once, few, many or no size at all.

j_gene: TRBJ2-7; abundance: -; v_gene: TRBV14; d_gene: -; CDR3nt: TGTGCCAGCAGCCAAGCCGGACAGACCCGGGCGTACTTC; CDR3aa: CASSQAGQTRAYF
j_gene: TRBJ1-5; abundance: -; v_gene: TRBV6-5; d_gene: -; CDR3nt: TGTGCCAGCAGCGCGACAGGCGGCAATCAGCCCCAGCATTTT; CDR3aa: CASSATGGNQPQHF
j_gene: TRBJ2-3; abundance: -; v_gene: TRBV5-4; d_gene: -; CDR3nt: TGTGCCAGCAGCTCGCGGGGGCCAGATACGCAGTATTTT; CDR3aa: CASSSRGPDTQYF
j_gene: TRBJ2-1; abundance: -; v_gene: TRBV7-2; d_gene: TRBD2; CDR3nt: TGTGCCACCACCGGGGTACTAGCGGGGTACAATGAGCAGTTCTTC; CDR3aa: CATTGVLAGYNEQFF
j_gene: TRBJ1-5; abundance: -; v_gene: TRBV6-5; d_gene: -; CDR3nt: TGTGCCAGCAGTTACTTGAATCAGCCCCAGCATTTT; CDR3aa: CASSYLNQPQHF
j_gene: TRBJ2-7; abundance: -; v_gene: TRBV5-1; d_gene: -; CDR3nt: TGCGCCAGCAGCTTGGCGGGCACCTACGAGCAGTACTTC; CDR3aa: CASSLAGTYEQYF
j_gene: TRBJ2-3; abundance: -; v_gene: TRBV27; d_gene: TRBD2; CDR3nt: TGTGCCAGCAGTTTAGGGACTAGAGTTCCGGATACGCAGTATTTT; CDR3aa: CASSLGTRVPDTQYF
j_gene: TRBJ2-7; abundance: -; v_gene: TRBV7-2; d_gene: TRBD2; CDR3nt: TGTGCCAGCAGCCCGATCGGACTAGCGTCGGGCGAGCAGTACTTC; CDR3aa: CASSPIGLASGEQYF
j_gene: TRBJ1-2; abundance: -; v_gene: TRBV6-2/TRBV6-3; d_gene: -; CDR3nt: TGTGCCAGCAGTACAGGTGGTGGCTACACCTTC; CDR3aa: CASSTGGGYTF
j_gene: TRBJ1-5; abundance: -; v_gene: TRBV3-1/TRBV3-2; d_gene: -; CDR3nt: TGTGCCAGCAGCCAAGATCACGGCAGCTATCAGCCCCAGCATTTT; CDR3aa: CASSQDHGSYQPQHF
j_gene: TRBJ2-7; abundance: -; v_gene: TRBV10-3; d_gene: TRBD1; CDR3nt: TGTGCCATCAGTGGATCCTGGACAGGGGGCGAGCAGTACTTC; CDR3aa: CAISGSWTGGEQYF
j_gene: TRBJ1-6; abundance: -; v_gene: TRBV10-3; d_gene: -; CDR3nt: TGTGCCATCAGTGGGGGCCAGGCCAGTGGGAATTCACCCCTCCACTTT; CDR3aa: CAISGGQASGNSPLHF
j_gene: TRBJ1-1; abundance: -; v_gene: TRBV7-2; d_gene: -; CDR3nt: TGTGCCAGCAGCCTACCCCCCGGTGAAGCTTTCTTT; CDR3aa: CASSLPPGEAFF
j_gene: TRBJ1-4; abundance: -; v_gene: TRBV29-1; d_gene: -; CDR3nt: TGCAGCGTTGGCGGGATTAATGAAAAACTGTTTTTT; CDR3aa: CSVGGINEKLFF
j_gene: TRBJ2-7; abundance: -; v_gene: TRBV28; d_gene: -; CDR3nt: TGTGCCAGCAGTCAACCGCAGGGGCCCTTCTCCTACGAGCAGTACTTC; CDR3aa: CASSQPQGPFSYEQYF
j_gene: TRBJ2-7; abundance: -; v_gene: TRBV6-1; d_gene: -; CDR3nt: TGTGCCAGCAGTGAAATGCTAGCCGTTTTGTCCTACGAGCAGTACTTC; CDR3aa: CASSEMLAVLSYEQYF
j_gene: TRBJ1-6; abundance: few; v_gene: TRBV7-2; d_gene: -; CDR3nt: TGTGCCAGCAGCCTCAAGTCGGGCGATAATTCACCCCTCCACTTT; CDR3aa: CASSLKSGDNSPLHF